The source of this T cell receptor (beta chain) is a study of human T cells and chemical hapten exposure. Study conclusions and caveats: The study found that DPC sensitization did not change TCRs above 1 in 1000 frequency.

Time point reported: patch test 1, 2 weeks after DPC sensitization. As to treatment: therapeutic diphenylcyclopropenone sensitization with weekly scalp DPC. TCRdb used MiXCR to reprocess the RACE reads, holding one entry per CDR3 protein. This table holds approximately 74,000 distinct CDR3 sequences, around a third found once. The V end was cut by 6 bases, the J end by 0 bases, with 8 bases between. CDR1 is SGHAT, CDR2 FQNNGV, per germline. The CDR3 spans 14 residues. With regard to this clonotype: What it binds is unknown.

The TCR was taken from a man between 40 and 49 years old with alopecia areata. Some clones in this sample may be carry-over from other donors' samples. The source material was whole blood, sampled in connection with sensitization to the hapten diphenylcyclopropenone (DPC). The V call is TRBV11-2, the J call TRBJ1-4; D gene uncertain. CDR3 nucleotides: TGTGCCAGCAGTCTCACCTCAACTAATGAAAAACTGTTTTTT. Encoded protein: CASSLTSTNEKLFF. Full variable domain (missing parts from reference TRBV11-2 and TRBJ1-4): EAGVAQSPRYKIIEKRQSVAFWCNPISGHATLYWYQQILGQGPKLLIQFQNNGVVDDSQLPKDRFSAERLKGVDSTLKIQPAKLEDSAVYLCASSLTSTNEKLFFGSGTQLSVL.